This TCR beta chain emerged from a study of shared clonotypes between healthy human individuals. In the case of this clone: Its antigen remains unidentified.

Under the authors' procedure: Filtering differed for immunoSEQ, which gave only junction sequences without quality scores. Generated by immunoSEQ multiplex PCR, the TCRdb table keeps only in-frame clones and is missing some. V, J and clone size are those of that table, while D and trimming were read from the DNA. The table includes roughly 2.5 million clones, approximately 92% detected once. Regarding the study as a whole: Relative to their counterparts shared across all four donors, non-shared clonotypes exhibited diminished generation probabilities.

Trimming removed 4 bases from V and 0 bases from J, with 10 bases in between. This CDR3 has 15 residues. The germline V gene has CDR1 MNHNS and CDR2 SASEGT. This chain joins TRBV6-1 and TRBJ2-1; D unresolved. Sequencing input: naive CD4+ T cells sorted from blood. Subset described: CD45RA+ positively selected. This clonotype originated in a man aged 18 to 29 in good health. The CDR3 reads CASSGDNPSYNEQFF. The DNA of the CDR3 is TGTGCCAGCAGTGGCGACAACCCCTCCTACAATGAGCAGTTCTTC.